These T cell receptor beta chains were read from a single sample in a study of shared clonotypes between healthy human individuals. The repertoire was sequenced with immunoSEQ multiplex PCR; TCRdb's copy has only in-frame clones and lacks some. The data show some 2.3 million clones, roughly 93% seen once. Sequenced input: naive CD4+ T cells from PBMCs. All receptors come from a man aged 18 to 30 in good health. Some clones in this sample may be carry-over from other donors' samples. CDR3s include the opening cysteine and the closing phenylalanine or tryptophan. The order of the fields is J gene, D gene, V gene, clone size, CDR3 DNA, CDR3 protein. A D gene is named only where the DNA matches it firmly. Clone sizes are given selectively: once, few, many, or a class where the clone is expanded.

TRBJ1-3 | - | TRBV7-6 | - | TGTGCCAGCAGCTTAGAGGGGAAGGGCTCTGGAAACACCATATATTTT | CASSLEGKGSGNTIYF
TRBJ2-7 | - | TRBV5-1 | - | TGCGCCAGCAGCTCAGACGAAGGACGGACCTACGAGCAGTACTTC | CASSSDEGRTYEQYF
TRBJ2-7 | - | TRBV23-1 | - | TGCGCCAGCGCCCGGGCCGTTACCCCCTACGAGCAGTACTTC | CASARAVTPYEQYF
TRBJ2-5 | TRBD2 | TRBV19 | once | TGTGCCAGTAGTTCCCGTACGGGACTAGCGGGAGGGCGGGAGACCCAGTACTTC | CASSSRTGLAGGRETQYF
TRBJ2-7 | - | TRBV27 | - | TGTGCCAGCAGAATGCCCCGCAGGGGTGGATACGAGCAGTACTTC | CASRMPRRGGYEQYF
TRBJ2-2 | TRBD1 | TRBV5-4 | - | TGTGCCAGCAGCTCCAAGGACAGGCGGAACACCGGGGAGCTGTTTTTT | CASSSKDRRNTGELFF
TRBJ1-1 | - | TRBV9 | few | TGTGCCAGCAGCGTAATTTCGGAGAACACTGAAGCTTTCTTT | CASSVISENTEAFF
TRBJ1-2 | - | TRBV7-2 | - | TGTGCCAGCAGCTTGGGCCAGGGAGGTAGCTACACCTTC | CASSLGQGGSYTF
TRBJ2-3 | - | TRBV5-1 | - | TGCGCCAGCAGCTTGGCCCCTAGCGATTCCACAGATACGCAGTATTTT | CASSLAPSDSTDTQYF
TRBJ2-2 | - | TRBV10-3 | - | TGTGCCATCAGTGAAGGCACCGGGGAGCTGTTTTTT | CAISEGTGELFF
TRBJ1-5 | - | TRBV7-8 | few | TGTGCCAGCAGCTTAGCGGGGCCAGGGAATCAGCCCCAGCATTTT | CASSLAGPGNQPQHF
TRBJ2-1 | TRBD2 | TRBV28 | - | TGTGCCAGCAGTTTATGGGCTAGCGGGAGTAAGAATGAGCAGTTCTTC | CASSLWASGSKNEQFF
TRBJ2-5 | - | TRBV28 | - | TGTGCCAGCAGCCGCCGGACCCAGTACTTC | CASSRRTQYF
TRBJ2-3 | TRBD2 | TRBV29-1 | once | TGCAGCGTTGCCAATGGTCCGGGACTAGCGGGGAGCACAGATACGCAGTATTTT | CSVANGPGLAGSTDTQYF
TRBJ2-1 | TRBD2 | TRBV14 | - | TGTGCCAGCAGCCAAGACGGGAGGTCCTACAATGAGCAGTTCTTC | CASSQDGRSYNEQFF
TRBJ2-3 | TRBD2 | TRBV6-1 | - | TGTGCCAGCAGTGGGCGGGAGGGGGTTACGCAGTATTTT | CASSGREGVTQYF
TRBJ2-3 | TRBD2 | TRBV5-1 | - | TGCGCCAGCAGCTTGCCCGGGACTAGCGGGTTCACAGATACGCAGTATTTT | CASSLPGTSGFTDTQYF
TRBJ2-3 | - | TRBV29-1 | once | TGCAGCGTGGAGACCGTACTCACAGATACGCAGTATTTT | CSVETVLTDTQYF
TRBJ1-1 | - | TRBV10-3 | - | TGTGCCATCAGTGCGCTCGAATTCCAGGGCGCGAACACTGAAGCTTTCTTT | CAISALEFQGANTEAFF
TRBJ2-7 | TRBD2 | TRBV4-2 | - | TGTGCCAGCACCAATAACCCCGGACTAGCGGGAGCCTACGAGCAGTACTTC | CASTNNPGLAGAYEQYF
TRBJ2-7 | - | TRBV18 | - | TGTGCCAGCTCACCCCCCACAACAGTTACCTACGAGCAGTACTTC | CASSPPTTVTYEQYF
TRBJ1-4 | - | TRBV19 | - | TGTGCCAGTACGAAGGGGCTCCCTCTATCTAATGAAAAACTGTTTTTT | CASTKGLPLSNEKLFF
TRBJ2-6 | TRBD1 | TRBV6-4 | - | TGTGCCAGCAGTGAGGGGACAGCTGGGGCCAACGTCCTGACTTTC | CASSEGTAGANVLTF
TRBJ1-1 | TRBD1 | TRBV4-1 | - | TGCGCCAGCAGCCACCATCCGGACAGGGGGATGCCTGAAGCTTTCTTT | CASSHHPDRGMPEAFF
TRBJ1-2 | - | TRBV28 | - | TGTGCCAGCAGTTACTTCCCTGGGGACTATGGCTACACCTTC | CASSYFPGDYGYTF
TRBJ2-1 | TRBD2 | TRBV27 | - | TGTGCCAGCAGTTTATACCTAGCGGGAGTTGAGCAGTTCTTC | CASSLYLAGVEQFF
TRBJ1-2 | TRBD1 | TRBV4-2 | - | TGTGCCAGCAGCTGGGACAGGCTGGGGTCGAATGGCTACACCTTC | CASSWDRLGSNGYTF
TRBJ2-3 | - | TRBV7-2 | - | TGTGCCAGCAGCCAGGAAGGCACAGATACGCAGTATTTT | CASSQEGTDTQYF
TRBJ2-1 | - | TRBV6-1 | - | TGTGCCAGCAGCCCGCGGCTCAGTGAGCAGTTCTTC | CASSPRLSEQFF
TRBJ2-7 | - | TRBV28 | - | TGTGCCAGCAGAGAGGGGCCCGCCTACGAGCAGTACTTC | CASREGPAYEQYF
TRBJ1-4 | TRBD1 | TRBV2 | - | TGTGCCAGCTCCGGGACAGGGGTCGAAAAACTGTTTTTT | CASSGTGVEKLFF
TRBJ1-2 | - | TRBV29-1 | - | TGCAGCGTTGGGGTTGATGACACCTTC | CSVGVDDTF
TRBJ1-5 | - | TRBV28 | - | TGTGCCAGCAGTCCCCTTAGAGACAATCAGCCCCAGCATTTT | CASSPLRDNQPQHF
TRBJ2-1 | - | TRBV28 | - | TGTGCCAGCAGCTCAAGAAATGAGCAGTTCTTC | CASSSRNEQFF
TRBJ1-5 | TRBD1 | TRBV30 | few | TGTGCCTGGAGTCTAGGACAGGGGAATCAGCCCCAGCATTTT | CAWSLGQGNQPQHF
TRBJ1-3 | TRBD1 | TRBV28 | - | TGTGCCAGCAGTTTATTAGGGACAGGGGGCGGAAACACCATATATTTT | CASSLLGTGGGNTIYF
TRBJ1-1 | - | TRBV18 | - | TGTGCCAGCTCACCCTCGGCCAAAACGGAAGCTTTCTTT | CASSPSAKTEAFF
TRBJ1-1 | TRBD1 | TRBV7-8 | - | TGTGCCAGCAGCTCGGACAGGGGGAGAAGCGCTTTCTTT | CASSSDRGRSAFF
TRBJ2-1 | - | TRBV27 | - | TGTGCCACCAAAGGACGAACGGGAGCAAACTACAATGAGCAGTTCTTC | CATKGRTGANYNEQFF
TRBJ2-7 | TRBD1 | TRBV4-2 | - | TGTGCCAGCAGCCTGTCCGGGACAGACTTCTACGAGCAGTACTTC | CASSLSGTDFYEQYF
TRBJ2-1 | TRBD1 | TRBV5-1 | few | TGCGCCAGCAGCTTGGGACAGGGGGCCTACAATGAGCAGTTCTTC | CASSLGQGAYNEQFF
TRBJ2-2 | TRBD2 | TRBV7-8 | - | TGTGCCAGCAGCTTCCCGGTCCCTAGCGGGAGGGCCGGGGAGCTGTTTTTT | CASSFPVPSGRAGELFF
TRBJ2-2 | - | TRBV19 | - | TGTGCCAGTATCGCGGGACACAACACCGGGGAGCTGTTTTTT | CASIAGHNTGELFF
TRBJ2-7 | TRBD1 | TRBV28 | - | TGTGCCAGCAGTTTACAGGGGGCAAGGTACGAGCAGTACTTC | CASSLQGARYEQYF
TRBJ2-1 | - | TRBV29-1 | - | TGCAGCGTTAGTCCTACTGACAATGAGCAGTTCTTC | CSVSPTDNEQFF